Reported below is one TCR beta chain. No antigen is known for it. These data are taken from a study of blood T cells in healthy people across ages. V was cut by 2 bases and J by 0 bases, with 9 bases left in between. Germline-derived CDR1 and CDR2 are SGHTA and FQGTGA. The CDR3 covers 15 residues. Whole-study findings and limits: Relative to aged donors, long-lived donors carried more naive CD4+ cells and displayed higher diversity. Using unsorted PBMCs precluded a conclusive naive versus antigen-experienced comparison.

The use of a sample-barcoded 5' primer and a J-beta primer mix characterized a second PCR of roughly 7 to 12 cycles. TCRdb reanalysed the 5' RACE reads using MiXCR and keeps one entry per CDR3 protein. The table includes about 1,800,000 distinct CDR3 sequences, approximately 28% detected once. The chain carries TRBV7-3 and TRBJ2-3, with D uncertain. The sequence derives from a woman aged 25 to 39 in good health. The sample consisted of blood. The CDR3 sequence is CASSLGRISTDTQYF. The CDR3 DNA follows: TGTGCCAGCAGCTTAGGGCGAATCAGCACAGATACGCAGTATTTT.